This T cell receptor beta chain came from a study of blood T cell repertoires in COVID-19. From germline, CDR1 is DFQATT and CDR2 SNEGSKA (reference sequence). CDR3 length equals 18 residues. Trimming at V came to 3 bases and at J to 0 bases, leaving 15 bases not matched to a gene. Sequencing used immunoSEQ multiplex PCR; TCRdb keeps in-frame clones, though not all of them. The table records approximately 90,000 clones, just under 80% of them present only once. The chain couples TRBV20-1 to TRBJ1-1; 8 nucleotides agree with TRBD1. The sequenced sample was peripheral blood. The receptor comes from a man in his 70s with COVID-19, enrolled during active disease. The CDR3 sequence: CSASKLGQGIRVNTEAFF. The CDR3 bases are TGCAGTGCTAGTAAGTTAGGACAGGGAATAAGGGTGAACACTGAAGCTTTCTTT.